These 32 T cell receptor beta chains were all obtained from the same sample, sequenced in a study of CD8 T cells in ankylosing spondylitis. General study results and limits: A motif of eight or nine highly homologous TCR beta variants was seen as apparently characteristic of ankylosing spondylitis blood.

TCRdb ran MiXCR on the 5' RACE reads and lists one entry per CDR3 protein. The sample records some 800,000 distinct CDR3 sequences, approximately 12% being singletons. For these receptors, no antigen is known. The sample comprised blood, either unsorted or a sorted T cell fraction (not recorded which). The receptors were gathered from a male donor with ankylosing spondylitis.

This clonotype was detected many times. The chain is built from TRBV20-1 and TRBJ2-3, with D unresolved. Germline loops: CDR1 DFQATT, CDR2 SNEGSKA (reference sequence). There are 12 residues in the CDR3. Trimming removed 0 bases at V and 2 bases at J, with 3 bases between. CDR3 DNA sequence: TGCAGTGCTAGAGATACCACAGATACGCAGTATTTT. This gives the protein CSARDTTDTQYF.

J is TRBJ1-2 and V is TRBV4-3; possibly TRBD1 for D (5 bases). V gave up 1 base and J gave up 4 bases, with 13 bases separating them. The CDR3 extends over 15 amino acids. Germline CDR1 is LGHNA and CDR2 is YSLEER. The CDR3 spells CASSQGRGRAYGYTF. The CDR3 DNA sequence: TGCGCCAGCAGCCAAGGGAGGGGCCGGGCCTATGGCTACACCTTC.

This clonotype was picked up a small number of times. This sequence joins TRBV5-1 and TRBJ2-4; D ambiguous. This CDR3 has 14 residues. Deletions cut 0 bases from V and 2 bases from J, with 6 bases between. The V gene's germline CDR1 is SGHRS and CDR2 YFSETQ. The DNA of the CDR3 is TGCGCCAGCAGCTTGGCTGGACCCAAAAACATTCAGTACTTC. This encodes CASSLAGPKNIQYF.

The chain has TRBV2 and TRBJ2-2, with D unclear. V lost 9 bases, J lost 1 base, and 12 bases lay in between. Germline lookup yields CDR1 SNHLY and CDR2 FYNNEI. The CDR3 has 14 amino acids. CDR3 sequence: CASKAGQNTGELFF. The CDR3 coding sequence is TGTGCCAGTAAAGCCGGGCAGAACACCGGGGAGCTGTTTTTT.

This clonotype was counted between two and nine times. The chain employs TRBV4-3 and TRBJ2-1; 7 nucleotides line up with TRBD2. Germline assignment: CDR1 LGHNA and CDR2 YSLEER. The junction had 20 bases not matched to a gene; V was cut back by 8 bases and J by 7 bases. This CDR3 comprises 17 residues. The CDR3 sequence is CASAPSFLREHGNEQFF. CDR3 coding DNA: TGCGCCAGCGCCCCGTCCTTTCTGCGGGAGCATGGGAATGAGCAGTTCTTC.

V gene TRBV4-3 combines with J gene TRBJ1-2, with D perhaps matching TRBD1 (5 bases). The CDR3 sequence is 13 residues long. Deletions cut 1 base from V and 6 bases from J, with 9 bases between. Germline V gives CDR1 LGHNA, CDR2 YSLEER. This CDR3 is CASSQAGGNGYTF. Written as DNA, the CDR3 is TGCGCCAGCAGCCAAGCCGGGGGGAATGGCTACACCTTC.

This clonotype was counted a few times. The chain uses TRBV20-1 and TRBJ2-1, with TRBD2 matching over 9 bases. The V gene's germline CDR1 is DFQATT and CDR2 SNEGSKA (reference sequence). V dropped 0 bases and J dropped 8; count of bases not matched to a gene: 8. The CDR3 is made up of 15 amino acids. DNA of the CDR3: TGCAGTGCTAGAGATGGCGGGAGGGCCACGGATGAGCAGTTCTTC. Protein sequence: CSARDGGRATDEQFF.

The chain is built from TRBV28 and TRBJ2-7, with 8 bases that match TRBD2. Germline V gene data show CDR1 as MDHEN and CDR2 as SYDVKM. The CDR3 is made up of 15 amino acids. V dropped 5 bases and J dropped 4; count of bases not matched to a gene: 10. DNA for the CDR3: TGTGCCAGCAGTCCCTCGGGACGGGGGGGATACGAGCAGTACTTC. Its translation is CASSPSGRGGYEQYF.

This clonotype appeared many times. The V and J genes are TRBV10-3 and TRBJ2-3; no definite D call. The germline V gene has CDR1 ENHRY and CDR2 SYGVKD. CDR3 length: 13 amino acids. The germline V and J ends were trimmed by 5 bases and 0 bases, with 6 bases remaining between them. CDR3 sequence (DNA): TGTGCCATCAGTAGCGAAAGCACAGATACGCAGTATTTT. Protein: CAISSESTDTQYF.

A few counts support this clonotype. The chain uses TRBV20-1 and TRBJ2-3; D call uncertain. The V end lost 5 bases, the J end lost 4 bases, and 7 bases lay between the germline ends. Germline V gene lookup returns CDR1 DFQATT and CDR2 SNEGSKA (reference sequence). The CDR3 is made up of 11 amino acids. The CDR3 DNA sequence: TGCAGTGCTCCCTGGCCAGATACGCAGTATTTT. Amino acids: CSAPWPDTQYF.

V usage is TRBV6-1 and J usage is TRBJ2-3, with 9 bases lining up with TRBD2. The CDR3 runs 16 residues. The J segment lost 6 bases and the V segment lost 4 bases, leaving 11 bases of the junction unmatched. CDR1 and CDR2 (germline): MNHNS, SASEGT. The CDR3 is CASSGRGSGRDDTQYF. The CDR3 DNA reads TGTGCCAGCAGTGGGAGAGGTAGCGGGAGAGATGATACGCAGTATTTT.

The chain couples TRBV27 to TRBJ1-5; D unclear. Germline assignment: CDR1 MNHEY and CDR2 SMNVEV (reference sequence). Deletions cut 5 bases from V and 11 bases from J, with 16 bases between. CDR3 length: 13 residues. CDR3 residues: CASSLWGSGAQHF. The CDR3 DNA reads TGTGCCAGCAGTCTATGGGGAAGCGGGGCCCAGCATTTT.

This rearrangement joins TRBV20-1 to TRBJ1-2, with D maybe TRBD1 (5 bases). Trimming cost V 6 bases and J 5 bases, with 13 bases left between them. The germline gives CDR1 DFQATT, CDR2 SNEGSKA (reference sequence). The CDR3 is 12 amino acids. The CDR3 DNA is TGCAGTGCCATAAGGGACCTTTATGGCTACACCTTC. Its protein product is CSAIRDLYGYTF.

V is TRBV7-2 and J is TRBJ2-3, with 9 bases matching TRBD2. J lost 3 bases, V lost 0 bases, and 4 bases had no gene match. This CDR3 contains 16 residues. Per germline, CDR1 SGHTA and CDR2 FQGNSA. The CDR3 loop reads CASSLAAGGLTDTQYF. CDR3 in DNA: TGTGCCAGCAGCTTAGCAGCGGGGGGCCTAACAGATACGCAGTATTTT.

Many counts were recorded for this clonotype. The gene calls are TRBV29-1 and TRBJ2-2; TRBD2 is a possible D gene (5 bases). V gave up 4 bases and J gave up 6 bases, with 12 bases separating them. CDR1 is SQVTM and CDR2 is ANQGSEA in the germline V gene. The CDR3 runs 13 residues. The CDR3, as DNA: TGCAGCGTTGTTGTGACTATTCCCGGGGAGCTGTTTTTT. Protein: CSVVVTIPGELFF.

This clonotype turned up a few times. This chain connects TRBV7-9 to TRBJ1-4; D remains ambiguous. V shed 5 bases and J shed 0 bases, with 7 bases lying between them. In germline, CDR1 is SEHNR, CDR2 FQNEAQ (reference sequence). The CDR3 runs to 14 residues. CDR3: CASSKGATNEKLFF. As DNA, the CDR3 is TGTGCCAGCAGCAAGGGTGCAACTAATGAAAAACTGTTTTTT.

This clonotype was detected only a few times. The chain carries TRBV29-1 and TRBJ2-5; 8 bases align to TRBD1. This CDR3 is 14 amino acids long. The trim removed 2 bases at V and 4 bases at J, leaving 6 bases unmatched. CDR1 is SQVTM, CDR2 ANQGSEA, per germline. The CDR3 reads CSVENRGILETQYF. In DNA, the CDR3 is TGCAGCGTTGAAAACAGGGGGATTCTAGAGACCCAGTACTTC.

This clonotype was seen more than once but under ten times. The chain couples TRBV7-9 to TRBJ2-1, with D perhaps TRBD1 or TRBD2 (6 bases each). The ends were cut back, 7 bases at V and 4 bases at J, with 17 bases in the middle. The length of the CDR3 is 15 residues. CDR1 is SEHNR, CDR2 FQNEAQ, per germline (reference sequence). The CDR3 sequence: CASTSVDRQYNEQFF. The CDR3 DNA reads TGTGCCAGCACTAGCGTGGACAGACAATACAATGAGCAGTTCTTC.

The chain recombines TRBV7-2 with TRBJ2-2; 9 bases map to TRBD1. The CDR3 has 16 amino acids. J gave up 6 bases and V 1 base, and 6 bases lay outside the gene matches. The V gene's germline CDR1 is SGHTA and CDR2 FQGNSA. The CDR3 nucleotides read TGTGCCAGCAGCTTAGGACAGGGGGTTAAGGCCGGGGAGCTGTTTTTT. Its translation: CASSLGQGVKAGELFF.

This chain links TRBV7-9 with TRBJ1-1; 10 bases are a match to TRBD1. The germline gives CDR1 SEHNR, CDR2 FQNEAQ (reference sequence). The CDR3 has 14 residues. V shed 2 bases, J shed 8 bases, and the junction held 5 bases outside the gene matches. CDR3 amino acids: CASSLTGQGSEAFF. The CDR3 DNA sequence: TGTGCCAGCAGCTTAACGGGACAGGGGAGCGAAGCTTTCTTT.

This chain connects TRBV7-2 to TRBJ2-1; tentative D call: TRBD2 (6 bases). V was pared by 5 bases and J by 3 bases, with 17 bases between. The germline V gene encodes CDR1 SGHTA and CDR2 FQGNSA. The CDR3 is 16 amino acids. This CDR3 is CASSPQLISGYNEQFF. In nucleotides, the CDR3 is TGTGCCAGCAGCCCCCAGTTGATTAGCGGCTACAATGAGCAGTTCTTC.

The CDR3 coding sequence is TGCAGTGCTAGTCGATACGTTGGCGGGGGGGCCAACTATGGCTACACCTTC. Amino acid sequence: CSASRYVGGGANYGYTF. The chain couples TRBV20-1 to TRBJ1-2; D possibly corresponds to TRBD1 (6 bases). CDR1 DFQATT and CDR2 SNEGSKA come from the germline V gene (reference sequence). The CDR3 covers 17 residues. Trimming cost V 3 bases and J 2 bases, with 22 bases left between them.

The rearrangement links TRBV4-3 to TRBJ1-4, with D uncertain. The CDR3 runs 16 residues. The germline V and J ends were trimmed by 0 bases and 7 bases, with 15 bases remaining between them. Germline loops: CDR1 LGHNA, CDR2 YSLEER. The CDR3 DNA sequence: TGCGCCAGCAGCCAAGATTTGGCCGGCCAGCTTGAAAAACTGTTTTTT. Residues: CASSQDLAGQLEKLFF.

V gene TRBV7-9 combines with J gene TRBJ1-2; D uncertain. Germline loops: CDR1 SEHNR, CDR2 FQNEAQ (reference sequence). Trimming took off 0 bases at V and 8 bases at J, with 13 bases between the two ends. The CDR3 is 14 amino acids. The CDR3 DNA sequence: TGTGCCAGCAGCTTAGCGCTTACAGCTATGGGCTACACCTTC. Amino acid sequence: CASSLALTAMGYTF.

In its sample, this clonotype was seen a few times. CDR3 DNA sequence: TGTGCCAGCAGCTTTAAAGCTTATAATTCACCCCTCCACTTT. It codes for CASSFKAYNSPLHF. The rearrangement links TRBV7-2 to TRBJ1-6; D ambiguous. The CDR3 extends over 14 amino acids. The germline V and J ends were trimmed by 3 bases and 4 bases, with 7 bases remaining between them. Germline V gene data show CDR1 as SGHTA and CDR2 as FQGNSA.

This clonotype was seen only a few times. The V call is TRBV5-1, the J call TRBJ2-1; D uncertain. CDR3 length equals 15 residues. From germline, CDR1 is SGHRS and CDR2 YFSETQ. Trimming stripped 2 bases from V and 2 bases from J, with 11 bases between. The CDR3 sequence is CASSFWTRAYNEQFF. For the CDR3, the DNA is TGCGCCAGCAGCTTTTGGACGAGAGCCTACAATGAGCAGTTCTTC.

This clonotype has only a few counts. The chain is built from TRBV4-3 and TRBJ2-3; TRBD2 matches at 9 bases. Germline assignment: CDR1 LGHNA and CDR2 YSLEER. The CDR3 totals 17 residues. V lost 0 bases to trimming and J lost 2 bases; unmatched junction nucleotides: 6. CDR3 bases: TGCGCCAGCAGCCAAGATCCGGGACTAGCACACACAGATACGCAGTATTTT. Translating gives CASSQDPGLAHTDTQYF.

This clonotype has only a few counts. The rearrangement joins TRBV5-1 to TRBJ1-5; 8 positions match TRBD1. CDR1 SGHRS and CDR2 YFSETQ come from the germline V gene. Germline trimming cut 4 bases from V and 1 base from J; bases unmatched to any gene: 4. This CDR3 region has 15 residues. The CDR3 region is CASSRTGNSNQPQHF. CDR3 sequence (DNA): TGCGCCAGCAGCCGGACAGGGAACAGCAATCAGCCCCAGCATTTT.

The CDR3 loop is CSAKQGMGNQPQHF. The CDR3 DNA reads as TGCAGTGCCAAACAGGGAATGGGCAATCAGCCCCAGCATTTT. The V call is TRBV20-1, the J call TRBJ1-5; possible D gene TRBD1, 6 bases. Deletions cut 6 bases from V and 2 bases from J, with 14 bases between. CDR1 is DFQATT, CDR2 SNEGSKA, per germline (reference sequence). The CDR3 length is 14 residues.

The rearrangement joins TRBV28 to TRBJ2-7; D might be TRBD2 (5 bases). This CDR3 spans 13 amino acids. Germline V lookup: CDR1 MDHEN, CDR2 SYDVKM. V lost 6 bases and J 3 bases, leaving 12 bases between the germline ends. The CDR3 reads CASRPGSNYEQYF. The CDR3 DNA is TGTGCCAGCAGACCGGGATCGAACTACGAGCAGTACTTC.

This clonotype was seen many times. The J gene is TRBJ1-1, the V gene TRBV12-3 or TRBV12-4; D unclear. Between the trimmed V and J ends, which lost 2 bases and 1 base, there was a span of 11 bases. The CDR3 sequence is 15 residues long. The CDR3 DNA is TGTGCCAGCAGTTTAAGAGGCGGCCCGAACACTGAAGCTTTCTTT. This sequence encodes CASSLRGGPNTEAFF.

The sample holds a few counts of this clonotype. The V call is TRBV6-1, the J call TRBJ2-7, with 7 bases identical to TRBD2. The trim removed 8 bases at V and 2 bases at J, leaving 9 bases unmatched. Germline-derived CDR1 and CDR2 are MNHNS and SASEGT. The CDR3 consists of 14 residues. The CDR3 loop is CASRTGEGTYEQYF. The DNA for the CDR3 is TGTGCCAGCCGAACGGGGGAGGGCACCTACGAGCAGTACTTC.